Given below is one T cell receptor (beta chain) in context. What it recognizes is unknown. These data come from a study of T cells in localized non-small cell lung cancer. General study findings and limits: Uninvolved adjacent lung showed the highest T cell clonality, exceeding tumor.

Germline loops: CDR1 LGHNA, CDR2 YNFKEQ. There are 13 residues in the CDR3. The V end lost 2 bases, the J end lost 8 bases, and 9 bases lay between the germline ends. Profiled with immunoSEQ multiplex PCR; TCRdb holds only in-frame clones, not every one. The table records over 25,000 clones, 87% of them present only once. This chain uses TRBV4-2 with TRBJ1-4; a weak D match, TRBD1 (5 bases). This clonotype was sampled from a male donor at least 60 years old with stage I lung adenocarcinoma. This sample comprised peripheral blood, obtained before any cancer treatment. The CDR3 DNA sequence: TGTGCCAGCAGCCAAACAGGCGGCGAAAAACTGTTTTTT. The encoded protein is CASSQTGGEKLFF.